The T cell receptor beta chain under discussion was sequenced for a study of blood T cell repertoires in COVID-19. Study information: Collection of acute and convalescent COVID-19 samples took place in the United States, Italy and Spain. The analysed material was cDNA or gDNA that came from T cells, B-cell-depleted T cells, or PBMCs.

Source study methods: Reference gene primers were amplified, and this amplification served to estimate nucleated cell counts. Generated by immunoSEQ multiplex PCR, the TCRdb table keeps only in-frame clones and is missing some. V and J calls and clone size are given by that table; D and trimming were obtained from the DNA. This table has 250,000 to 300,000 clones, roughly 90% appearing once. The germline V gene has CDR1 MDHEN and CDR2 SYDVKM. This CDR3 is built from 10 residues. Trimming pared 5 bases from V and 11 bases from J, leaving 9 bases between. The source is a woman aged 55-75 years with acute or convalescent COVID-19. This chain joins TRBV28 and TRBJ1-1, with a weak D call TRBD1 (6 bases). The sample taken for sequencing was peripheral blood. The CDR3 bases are TGTGCCAGCAGTAGGGGGGGCGCTTTCTTT. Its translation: CASSRGGAFF.